This T cell receptor (beta chain) was identified in a study of blood T cell repertoires in COVID-19. CDR3 length equals 16 residues. Germline V gene lookup returns CDR1 MDHEN and CDR2 SYDVKM. V was clipped by 5 bases and J by 5 bases; unmatched bases: 11. Some clones are missing from TCRdb's copy, which holds only in-frame ones; the method was immunoSEQ multiplex PCR. The sample lists 100,000 to 150,000 clones; about four fifths were seen once. This clone was counted a single time. This TCR came from a woman aged 30 to 39 who had recovered from COVID-19. The rearrangement joins TRBV28 to TRBJ2-3; the match to TRBD2 covers 9 bases. Material for sequencing was PBMCs or T cells enriched from blood (not recorded which). The CDR3, as DNA: TGTGCCAGCAGTCTGGTGGGCGGGAGGGCCAAAGATACGCAGTATTTT. The encoded protein is CASSLVGGRAKDTQYF.